This T cell receptor (beta chain) derives from a study of cytomegalovirus exposure and HLA in healthy donors. Germline assignment: CDR1 SGHTS and CDR2 YDEGEE. Trimming removed 4 bases from V and 4 bases from J, with 3 bases in between. The CDR3 length is 11 residues. PCR used 60 Vbeta primers and 13 Jbeta primers. Clones were read by immunoSEQ multiplex PCR, and TCRdb kept only the in-frame ones, dropping some. The table has 150,000 to 250,000 clones, more than 75% seen once. J is TRBJ1-5 and V is TRBV5-8; D is unclear. Material: PBMCs. This clonotype was obtained from a woman aged 45-65 years in good health and CMV-seropositive. CDR3 DNA: TGTGCCAGCAGCCGGAATCAGCCCCAGCATTTT. Translation: CASSRNQPQHF.